A single sample is the source of the 5 T cell receptor beta chains below, sequenced in a study of blood T cell repertoires in COVID-19. This table comes from immunoSEQ multiplex PCR, and its TCRdb copy is limited to in-frame clones, with some not included. The table includes around 450,000 clones, approximately 90% detected once. The sequencing sample was made of PBMCs or T cells enriched from blood (not recorded which). All receptors come from a woman aged 18-29 years with acute COVID-19.

The chain has TRBV7-6 and TRBJ2-7; TRBD2 might be the D (6 bases). Germline V gene sequence: CDR1 SGHVS, CDR2 FNYEAQ. The length of the CDR3 is 15 residues. V lost 2 bases to trimming and J lost 6 bases, with 17 bases between them. The CDR3 is CASSLNSGSLGEQYF. CDR3 bases: TGTGCCAGCAGCTTAAATTCCGGGAGTCTTGGCGAGCAGTACTTC. The full variable domain, rest sourced from reference TRBV7-6 and TRBJ2-7, is GAGVSQSPRYKVTKRGQDVALRCDPISGHVSLYWYRQALGQGPEFLTYFNYEAQQDKSGLPNDRFSAERPEGSISTLTIQRTEQRDSAMYRCASSLNSGSLGEQYFGPGTRLTVT.

The chain recombines TRBV5-4 with TRBJ2-1, with 8 bases fitting TRBD2. V lost 6 bases, J lost 7 bases, and 18 bases stayed unmatched. The CDR3 consists of 17 residues. CDR1 and CDR2 (germline): SGHNT, YYREEE (reference sequence). The DNA of the CDR3 is TGTGCCAGCATCCACGTAAACCCCGGGACTAGGGATAATGAGCAGTTCTTC. Encoded protein: CASIHVNPGTRDNEQFF.

The rearrangement uses TRBV4-1 and TRBJ2-6; D ambiguous. Germline V gene data show CDR1 as MGHRA and CDR2 as YSYEKL. Trimming pared 6 bases from V and 2 bases from J, leaving 11 bases between. The CDR3 has 15 residues. The CDR3 bases are TGCGCCAGCAGACTTACGGTCACTGGGGCCAACGTCCTGACTTTC. This encodes CASRLTVTGANVLTF.

The chain couples TRBV9 to TRBJ1-2; TRBD1 is a possible D gene (5 bases). CDR1 is SGDLS and CDR2 is YYNGEE in the germline V gene. V gave up 3 bases and J gave up 0 bases, with 9 bases separating them. The CDR3 loop spans 14 amino acids. The CDR3 sequence: CASSAGLANYGYTF. The DNA for the CDR3 is TGTGCCAGCAGCGCGGGACTAGCTAACTATGGCTACACCTTC.

This sequence joins TRBV6-2 or TRBV6-3 and TRBJ2-7; a possible D gene is TRBD2 (6 bases). The CDR3 totals 15 residues. The germline CDR1 and CDR2 sequences are MNHEY and SVGEGT. V shed 2 bases and J shed 3 bases, with 14 bases lying between them. The CDR3 sequence is CASSYERVVSYEQYF. For the CDR3, the DNA is TGTGCCAGCAGTTACGAGCGGGTCGTCAGCTACGAGCAGTACTTC.